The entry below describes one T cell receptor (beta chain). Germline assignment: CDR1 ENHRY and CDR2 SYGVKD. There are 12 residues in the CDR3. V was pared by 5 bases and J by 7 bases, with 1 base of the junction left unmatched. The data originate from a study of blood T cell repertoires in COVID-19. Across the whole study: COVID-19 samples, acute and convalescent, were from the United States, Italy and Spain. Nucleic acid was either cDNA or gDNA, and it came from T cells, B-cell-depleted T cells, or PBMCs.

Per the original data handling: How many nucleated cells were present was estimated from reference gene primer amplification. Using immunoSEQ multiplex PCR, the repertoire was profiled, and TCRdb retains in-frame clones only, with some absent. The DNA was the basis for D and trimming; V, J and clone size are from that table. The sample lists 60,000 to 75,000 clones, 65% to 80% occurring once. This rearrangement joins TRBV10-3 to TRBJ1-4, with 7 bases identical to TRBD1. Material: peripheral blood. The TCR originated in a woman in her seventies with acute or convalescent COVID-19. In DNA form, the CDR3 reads TGTGCCATCAGTAGGACAGGTGAAAAACTGTTTTTT. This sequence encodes CAISRTGEKLFF.